The text below deals with one T cell receptor (beta chain). This sample stems from a study of blood T cell repertoires in COVID-19. About the study: The samples span acute and convalescent COVID-19 from the United States, Italy and Spain. PBMCs, B-cell-depleted T cells, or T cells were the source of the cDNA or gDNA that made up the material.

Authors' processing steps: Reference gene primer amplification in the assay estimated nucleated cell counts. TCRdb's table, derived via immunoSEQ multiplex PCR, lists solely in-frame clones and lacks some. The D gene and trimming were derived from the DNA, and the V and J assignments and clone size from that table. Found here are roughly 280,000 clones, approximately 91% of them singletons; the top ten hold approximately 2%. V lost 2 bases to trimming and J lost 5 bases, with 11 bases between them. Germline V CDR1 and CDR2: SGHRS, YFSETQ. This CDR3 is 13 amino acids long. J is TRBJ2-7 and V is TRBV5-1; D is possibly TRBD1 (6 bases). The receptor was derived from a man aged 50 or older with acute or convalescent COVID-19. Specimen: peripheral blood. In DNA form, the CDR3 reads TGCGCCAGCAGCTTAGGACAGATGAACGAGCAGTACTTC. This translates into CASSLGQMNEQYF.